The sequence of this T cell receptor (beta chain) was determined in a study of T cell responses to AZD1222 COVID-19 vaccine. The assay was immunoSEQ multiplex PCR, and TCRdb's table has in-frame clones only and misses some. The data hold roughly 120,000 clones, with approximately 89% observed a single time. The CDR3 sequence is 16 residues long. With 3 bases clipped from V and 2 bases from J, the junction kept 5 bases outside the gene matches. Per the germline V gene, CDR1 is SGHNT and CDR2 is YENEEA. V and J are TRBV11-3 and TRBJ2-5; 11 positions agree with TRBD1. The receptor's source is an adult who received the AZD1222 COVID-19 vaccine. Material: peripheral blood, obtained 28 days after the second AZD1222 dose. The CDR3 sequence: CASSLGGTGGQETQYF. DNA of the CDR3: TGTGCCAGCAGCTTGGGGGGGACAGGGGGTCAAGAGACCCAGTACTTC. The whole variable domain, remainder taken from reference TRBV11-3 and TRBJ2-5, is EAGVVQSPRYKIIEKKQPVAFWCNPISGHNTLYWYLQNLGQGPELLIRYENEEAVDDSQLPKDRFSAERLKGVDSTLKIQPAELGDSAVYLCASSLGGTGGQETQYFGPGTRLLVL.